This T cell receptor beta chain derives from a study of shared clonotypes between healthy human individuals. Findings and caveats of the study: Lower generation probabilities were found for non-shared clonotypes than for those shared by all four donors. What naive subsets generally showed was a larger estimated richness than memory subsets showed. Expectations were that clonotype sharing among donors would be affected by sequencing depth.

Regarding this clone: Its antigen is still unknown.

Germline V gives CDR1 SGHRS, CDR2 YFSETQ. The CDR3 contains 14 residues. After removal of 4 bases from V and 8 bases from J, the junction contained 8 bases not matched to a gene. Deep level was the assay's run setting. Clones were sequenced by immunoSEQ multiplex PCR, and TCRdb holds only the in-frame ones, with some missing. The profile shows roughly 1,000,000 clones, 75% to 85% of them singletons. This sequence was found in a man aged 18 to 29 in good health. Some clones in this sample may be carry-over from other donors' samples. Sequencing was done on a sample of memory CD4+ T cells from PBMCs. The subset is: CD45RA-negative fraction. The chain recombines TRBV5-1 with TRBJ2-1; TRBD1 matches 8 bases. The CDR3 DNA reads TGCGCCAGCAGCCAAGACAGGGGTAGGGATGAGCAGTTCTTC. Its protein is CASSQDRGRDEQFF. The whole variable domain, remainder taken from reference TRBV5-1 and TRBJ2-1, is KAGVTQTPRYLIKTRGQQVTLSCSPISGHRSVSWYQQTPGQGLQFLFEYFSETQRNKGNFPGRFSGRQFSNSRSEMNVSTLELGDSALYLCASSQDRGRDEQFFGPGTRLTVL.